Presented here are 3 T cell receptor beta chains from one specimen sequenced in a study of blood T cell repertoires in COVID-19. The protocol was immunoSEQ multiplex PCR, while the TCRdb copy is restricted to in-frame clones and leaves out a portion. Of more than 30,000 clones in the sample, more than 85% were seen once. Sequenced input: peripheral blood. These receptors were taken from a woman over 75 with active or convalescent COVID-19.

This rearrangement joins TRBV29-1 to TRBJ2-1; 7 bases line up with TRBD2. In germline, CDR1 is SQVTM, CDR2 ANQGSEA. V was pared by 7 bases and J by 6 bases, with 18 bases of the junction left unmatched. This CDR3 region has 16 residues. CDR3 nucleotides: TGCAGCGGTTTAGCAGTAAGCGGGGAGGTCGCCAATGAGCAGTTCTTC. Translation gives CSGLAVSGEVANEQFF.

The rearrangement links TRBV7-9 to TRBJ1-2; TRBD1 might be the D (6 bases). The CDR3 consists of 14 residues. The germline V gene has CDR1 SEHNR and CDR2 FQNEAQ (reference sequence). V lost 3 bases, J lost 3 bases, and 11 bases lay in between. Here the CDR3 DNA reads TGTGCCAGCAGCTTTGGGGAGGGGGACTATGGCTACACCTTC. It translates to CASSFGEGDYGYTF.

This sequence joins TRBV27 and TRBJ1-3, with 8 bases that match TRBD1. This CDR3 contains 16 residues. In germline, CDR1 is MNHEY, CDR2 SMNVEV (reference sequence). Trimming at V came to 4 bases and at J to 4 bases, leaving 9 bases not matched to a gene. CDR3: CASSSLTGAPGNTIYF. The CDR3 coding sequence is TGTGCCAGCAGTTCTCTGACAGGGGCTCCCGGAAACACCATATATTTT.